This T cell receptor (beta chain) was obtained from a study of Ad26.COV2.S vaccination and SARS-CoV-2 variants. Sequencing was performed with immunoSEQ multiplex PCR; in TCRdb, only in-frame clones are kept and a portion is missing. Of a few hundred thousand clones in the sample, 75% to 95% were seen once. Treatment indicated: around 19 received Ad26.COV2.S at low or high dose, single or two shots; 5 received placebo; per-sample allocation not given. Sampling happened 63 days after the first vaccine or placebo injection. The administered vaccine (an Ad26 vector) expressed Wuhan-strain SARS-CoV-2 spike. Germline V CDR1 and CDR2: SGHRS, YFSETQ. The CDR3 sequence is 14 residues long. V lost 2 bases and J lost 9, with 15 bases in between.

The sequencing here drew on peripheral blood, taken in a trial of Ad26.COV2.S vaccine versus placebo. This clonotype originated in a person aged 18-60 years who received the Ad26.COV2.S COVID-19 vaccine or a placebo. This rearrangement joins TRBV5-1 to TRBJ2-1; D possibly corresponds to TRBD2 (6 bases). The CDR3 DNA follows: TGCGCCAGCAGCTTCCTCGGGAGCTTGGGTGAGCAGTTCTTC. Its protein product is CASSFLGSLGEQFF.